This T cell receptor beta chain is from a study of T cells in localized non-small cell lung cancer (TCRdb year 2020). Regarding the research as a whole: The study analyzed T cell repertoires of roughly 220 early-stage NSCLC patients, comparing tumors and uninvolved tumor-adjacent lungs. NSCLC patients had a mean age of approximately 70 years, and around 130 were male and over 85 female. The cohort consisted of approximately 220 treatment-naive NSCLC patients whose localized lung tumors had been resected. Study-level results and caveats: Longer overall survival was associated with higher blood T cell density, whereas shorter survival was associated with higher adjacent-lung clonality. Uninvolved tumor-adjacent lung showed the highest T cell clonality, higher than tumor, which suggests more focused antigenic responses in the uninvolved tumor-adjacent lung. A median of approximately 57 of the top 100 tumor clones were detected in paired uninvolved adjacent lung, and 28 of these tumor clones were also found among the top 100 clones of the paired uninvolved adjacent lung. Because the study design was exploratory, TCR variables were selected using unadjusted p-values without false-discovery rate correction. Because multi-region sequencing of the tumors was not done, intratumor heterogeneity could not be ruled out.

CDR1 and CDR2 (SEHNR, FQNEAQ) derive from the germline V gene (reference sequence). V sheds 0 bases and J sheds 3 bases, leaving 14 bases between their ends. Taken from cysteine to phenylalanine, the CDR3 has 16 residues. Only the CDR3 portion is preserved as DNA: 48 bases, with reading frame beginning at the first base. At diagnosis, peripheral blood, uninvolved tumor-adjacent lung and tumor were collected and stored as a combination of fresh-frozen and FFPE material. For TCR repertoire profiling, blood samples were analyzed as peripheral blood mononuclear cells. Details on this clone: Its target antigen remains unknown. No quality values exist for individual bases; no much larger clone is one base distant.

The immunoSEQ Assay was used to sequence TCR beta CDR3 regions from DNA. Per the original workflow: To compute T cell density, TCR beta template counts were normalized to usable DNA, which was estimated by amplifying housekeeping genes. Richness was estimated using the preseqR package, with extrapolation to 400,000 templates for PBMC samples and to 120,000 templates for tissue samples. Clonality was taken to be one minus Pielou's evenness. To identify tissue-enriched TCRs, differential abundance testing was run on productive amino-acid clonotypes with a minimum total count of 5 and an alpha of 0.1. Repertoire overlap between compartments was quantified with the Jaccard Index and Morisita Overlap Index. GLIPH clustered TCR beta CDR3s with public tetramer-defined viral CDR3s; viral motifs required at least three viral sequences plus V-gene enrichment. TCRdb holds this immuneACCESS table with in-frame rearrangements only. Some clones are missing; in checked studies, unresolved V genes explain under half, and the rest has no known cause. The DNA gave D and trimming, while V, J and clone size come from that table. This sample comprises about 72,000 clones, 84% of them detected only once. The top ten clones comprise roughly 12% of the sample.

Recombination connected TRBV7-9 to TRBJ2-5; the D region possibly corresponds to TRBD1 (5 bases align). This specimen consisted of peripheral blood, obtained before any cancer treatment. The TCR comes from a female donor over 55 with stage I lung adenocarcinoma. The sequenced DNA: TGTGCCAGCAGCTTAGCGTTAGGGGCGTCGGAAGAGACCCAGTACTTC. The encoded protein is CASSLALGASEETQYF.